Sequencing of this TCR beta chain was carried out in a study of T cell repertoires in cytomegalovirus infection. Concerning this clonotype: Its matching antigen is unknown.

TCRdb processed the reads anew with MiXCR; each CDR3 protein has one entry. The sample records fewer than 1,000,000 distinct CDR3 sequences, roughly 30% being singletons. Germline CDR1 is MNHEY and CDR2 is SVGAGI. V was clipped by 0 bases and J by 10 bases, with 7 bases between them. The CDR3 runs 12 residues. Source: cultured CD8+ T cells from PBMCs, taken from culture after CMV antigen stimulation. The source is a human donor in good health (CMV status not recorded). Some clones in this sample may be carry-over from other donors' samples. The J gene is TRBJ1-5, the V gene TRBV6-5, with D possibly TRBD1 on 6 matching bases. As DNA, the CDR3 is TGTGCCAGCAGTTACTCAGGGGGACCCCAGCATTTT. Protein product: CASSYSGGPQHF.